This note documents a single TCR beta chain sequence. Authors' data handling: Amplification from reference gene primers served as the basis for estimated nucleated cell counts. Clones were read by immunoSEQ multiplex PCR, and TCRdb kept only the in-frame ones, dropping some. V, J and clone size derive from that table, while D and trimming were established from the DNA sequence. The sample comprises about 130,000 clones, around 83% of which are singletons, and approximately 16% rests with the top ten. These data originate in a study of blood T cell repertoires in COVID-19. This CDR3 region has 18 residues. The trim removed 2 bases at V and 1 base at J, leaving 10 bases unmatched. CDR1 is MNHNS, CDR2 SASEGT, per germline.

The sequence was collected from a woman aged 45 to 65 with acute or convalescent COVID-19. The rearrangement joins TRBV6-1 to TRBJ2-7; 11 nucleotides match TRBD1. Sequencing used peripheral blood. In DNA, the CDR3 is TGTGCCAGCAGTGAACTAGGACAGGGGGCTGGTAGTTCCTACGAGCAGTACTTC. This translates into CASSELGQGAGSSYEQYF.